The clone carrying this T cell receptor beta chain was detected a few times. Its antigen is as yet unknown. Memory CD4+ cells were defined as CD4+CD45RO+CD25-. Study-level results: Larger-cohort validation covered only one TCR beta V-J rearrangement. In terms of TCR gene usage, tumor memory CD4+ T cells clustered together with blood and lymph node memory CD4+ cells, as well as with lymph node naive CD4+ cells.

After constant-region reverse-primer amplification, full-length variable regions underwent semi-nested PCR with Nested Universal Primer A. TCRdb reanalysed the 5' RACE reads using MiXCR and keeps one entry per CDR3 protein. The table lists 35,000 to 50,000 distinct CDR3 sequences, about 29% of them singletons. V lost 6 bases to trimming and J lost 7 bases, with 22 bases between them. Germline V gene data show CDR1 as DFQATT and CDR2 as SNEGSKA (reference sequence). The CDR3 spans 14 residues. The receptor was isolated from a female donor with breast cancer. Input material: memory CD4+ T cells sorted from a lymph node. Sample subset: memory CD4+ T cells, CD4+CD45RO+CD25-. The V and J genes are TRBV20-1 and TRBJ2-7, with D perhaps TRBD2 (5 bases). DNA for the CDR3: TGCAGTGCGGAGGACCCCCAGGCGATGGGAGAGCAGTACTTC. Translated, it gives CSAEDPQAMGEQYF.